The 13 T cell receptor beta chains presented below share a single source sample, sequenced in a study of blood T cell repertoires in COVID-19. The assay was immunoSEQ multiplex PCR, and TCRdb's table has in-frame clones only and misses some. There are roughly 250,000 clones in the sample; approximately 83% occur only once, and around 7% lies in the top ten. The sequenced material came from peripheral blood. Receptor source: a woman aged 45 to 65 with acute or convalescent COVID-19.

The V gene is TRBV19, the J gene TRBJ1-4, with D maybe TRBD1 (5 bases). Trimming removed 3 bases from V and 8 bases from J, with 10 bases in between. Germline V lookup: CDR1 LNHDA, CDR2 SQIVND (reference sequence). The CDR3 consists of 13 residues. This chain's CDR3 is CASSISRAEKLFF. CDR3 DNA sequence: TGTGCCAGTAGTATCAGCAGGGCAGAAAAACTGTTTTTT.

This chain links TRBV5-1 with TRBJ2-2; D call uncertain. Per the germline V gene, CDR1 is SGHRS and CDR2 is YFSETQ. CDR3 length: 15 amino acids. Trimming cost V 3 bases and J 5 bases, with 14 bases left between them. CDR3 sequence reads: CASSSFTDPTGELFF. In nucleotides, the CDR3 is TGCGCCAGCAGCTCCTTTACAGACCCTACCGGGGAGCTGTTTTTT.

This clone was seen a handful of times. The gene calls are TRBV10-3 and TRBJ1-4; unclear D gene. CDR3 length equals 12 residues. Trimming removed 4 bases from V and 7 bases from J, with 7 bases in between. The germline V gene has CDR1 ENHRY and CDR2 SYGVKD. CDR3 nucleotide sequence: TGTGCCATCAGTGCAGAGGGTGAAAAACTGTTTTTT. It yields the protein CAISAEGEKLFF.

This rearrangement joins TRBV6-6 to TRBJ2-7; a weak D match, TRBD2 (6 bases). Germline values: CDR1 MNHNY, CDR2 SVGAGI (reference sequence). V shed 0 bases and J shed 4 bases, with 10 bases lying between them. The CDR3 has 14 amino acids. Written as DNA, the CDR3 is TGTGCCAGCAGTTACTCGTCCGCGGGATACGAGCAGTACTTC. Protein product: CASSYSSAGYEQYF.

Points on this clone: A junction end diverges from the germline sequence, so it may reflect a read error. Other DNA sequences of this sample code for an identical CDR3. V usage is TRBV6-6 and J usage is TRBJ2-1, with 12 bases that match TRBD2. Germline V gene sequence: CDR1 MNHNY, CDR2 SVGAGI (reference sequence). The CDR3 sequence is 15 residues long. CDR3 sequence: CASSTSGRNNNEQFF. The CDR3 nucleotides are TGTGCTAGCAGCACTAGCGGGAGGAACAACAATGAGCAGTTCTTC.

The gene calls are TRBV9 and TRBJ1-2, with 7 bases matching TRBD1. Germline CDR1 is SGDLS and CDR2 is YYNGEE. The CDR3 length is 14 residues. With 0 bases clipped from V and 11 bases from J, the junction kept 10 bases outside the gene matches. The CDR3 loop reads CASSVEGRDSRYTF. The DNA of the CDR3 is TGTGCCAGCAGCGTAGAAGGGCGGGACAGCCGTTACACCTTC.

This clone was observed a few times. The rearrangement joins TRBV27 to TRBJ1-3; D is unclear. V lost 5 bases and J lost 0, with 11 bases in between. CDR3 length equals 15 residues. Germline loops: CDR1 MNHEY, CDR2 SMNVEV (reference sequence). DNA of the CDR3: TGTGCCAGCAGTCGAACGACAAACTCTGGAAACACCATATATTTT. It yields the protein CASSRTTNSGNTIYF.

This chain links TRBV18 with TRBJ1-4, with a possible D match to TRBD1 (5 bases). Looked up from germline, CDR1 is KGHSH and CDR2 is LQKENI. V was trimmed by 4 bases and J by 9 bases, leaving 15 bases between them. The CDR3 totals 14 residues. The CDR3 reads CASSQGQGIQKLFF. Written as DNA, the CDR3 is TGTGCCAGCTCACAGGGGCAGGGAATTCAAAAACTGTTTTTT.

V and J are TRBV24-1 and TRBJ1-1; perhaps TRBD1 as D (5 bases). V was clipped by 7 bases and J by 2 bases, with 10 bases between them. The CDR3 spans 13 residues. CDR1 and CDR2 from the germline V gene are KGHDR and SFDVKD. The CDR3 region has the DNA TGTGCCACCAGCTCGACAGAAAACACTGAAGCTTTCTTT. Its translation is CATSSTENTEAFF.

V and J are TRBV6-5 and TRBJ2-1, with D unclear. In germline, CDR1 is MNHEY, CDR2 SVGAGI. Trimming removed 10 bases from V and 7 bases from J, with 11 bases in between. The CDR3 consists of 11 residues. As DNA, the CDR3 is TGTGCCACCCTTCTACGGAATGAGCAGTTCTTC. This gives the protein CATLLRNEQFF.

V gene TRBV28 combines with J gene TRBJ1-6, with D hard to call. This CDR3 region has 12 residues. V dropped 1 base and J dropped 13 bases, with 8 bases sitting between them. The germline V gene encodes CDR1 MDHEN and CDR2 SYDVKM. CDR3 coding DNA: TGTGCCAGCAGTTTATTTCCCTCTCCCCTCCACTTT. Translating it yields CASSLFPSPLHF.

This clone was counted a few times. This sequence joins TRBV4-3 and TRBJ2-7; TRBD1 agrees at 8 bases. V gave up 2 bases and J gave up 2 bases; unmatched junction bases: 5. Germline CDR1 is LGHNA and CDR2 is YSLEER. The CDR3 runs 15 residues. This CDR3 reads CASSQRQGFAYEQYF. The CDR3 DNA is TGCGCCAGCAGCCAAAGACAGGGGTTTGCCTACGAGCAGTACTTC.

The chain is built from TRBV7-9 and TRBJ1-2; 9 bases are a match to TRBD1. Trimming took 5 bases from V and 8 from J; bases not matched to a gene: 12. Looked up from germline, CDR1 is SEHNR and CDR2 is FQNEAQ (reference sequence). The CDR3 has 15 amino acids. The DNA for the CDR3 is TGTGCCAGCAGCCCTCCGGGACAGGGTATTTGGGGCTACACCTTC. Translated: CASSPPGQGIWGYTF.